Listed here are 19 T cell receptor beta chains from one sample, sequenced in a study of early T cells in non-severe SARS-CoV-2 infection. TCRdb re-analysed the 5' RACE reads in MiXCR, keeping a single row per CDR3 protein. The repertoire holds about 81,000 distinct CDR3 sequences, with about 6.5% as singletons. The specimen sequenced was whole blood. These receptors were collected from an adult who was a healthcare worker with PCR-confirmed SARS-CoV-2 infection or an uninfected control (not recorded which).

This clonotype was detected ten times or more. The V and J genes are TRBV5-1 and TRBJ1-4, with D maybe TRBD1 (5 bases). Trimming shortened V by 3 bases and J by 8 bases, and 17 bases separated the two germline ends. The CDR3 length is 15 residues. The V gene's germline CDR1 is SGHRS and CDR2 YFSETQ. The chain's CDR3 is CASSSAGGGREKLFF. DNA of the CDR3: TGCGCCAGCAGCTCTGCTGGGGGGGGTAGGGAAAAACTGTTTTTT.

This clonotype has a count of ten or more. The V and J genes are TRBV5-1 and TRBJ2-7, with D uncertain. CDR1 is SGHRS and CDR2 is YFSETQ in the germline V gene. CDR3 length equals 14 residues. Trimming removed 0 bases from V and 2 bases from J, with 9 bases in between. Here the CDR3 DNA reads TGCGCCAGCAGCTTGGGAAGTTTCACCTACGAGCAGTACTTC. Protein sequence: CASSLGSFTYEQYF.

The rearrangement joins TRBV7-9 to TRBJ1-2, with 9 bases lining up with TRBD1. Germline-derived CDR1 and CDR2 are SEHNR and FQNEAQ (reference sequence). Unmatched junction bases numbered 4, after V lost 5 bases and J lost 6 bases. The CDR3 extends over 13 amino acids. Here the CDR3 DNA reads TGTGCCAGCAGCCGGACAGGGGCGAATGGCTACACCTTC. Protein sequence: CASSRTGANGYTF. The variable domain in full, with the rest retrieved from reference TRBV7-9 and TRBJ1-2, is DTGVSQNPRHKITKRGQNVTFRCDPISEHNRLYWYRQTLGQGPEFLTYFQNEAQLEKSRLLSDRFSAERPKGSFSTLEIQRTEQGDSAMYLCASSRTGANGYTFGSGTRLTVV.

The CDR3 spells CASSVSVRDEQFF. The DNA of the CDR3 is TGTGCCAGCAGTGTAAGCGTTAGGGATGAGCAGTTCTTC. The rearrangement joins TRBV2 to TRBJ2-1, with D uncertain. The CDR3 runs to 13 residues. Germline assignment: CDR1 SNHLY and CDR2 FYNNEI. V lost 4 bases and J 8 bases, leaving 12 bases between the germline ends.

The rearrangement joins TRBV6-2 or TRBV6-3 to TRBJ2-1; D might be TRBD1 (5 bases). There are 13 residues in the CDR3. Germline CDR1 is MNHEY and CDR2 is SVGEGT. V was trimmed by 6 bases and J by 9 bases, leaving 15 bases between them. The CDR3 DNA follows: TGTGCCAGCAGCCCCTTAGGGGTAGGTGAGCAGTTCTTC. Translated, it gives CASSPLGVGEQFF.

In its sample, this clonotype was seen a few times. The rearrangement joins TRBV10-3 to TRBJ1-1, with TRBD1 matching over 9 bases. Germline V gene sequence: CDR1 ENHRY, CDR2 SYGVKD. The CDR3 totals 14 residues. J lost 2 bases, V lost 6 bases, and 4 bases had no gene match. The CDR3 here is CAISGTGFNTEAFF. The CDR3 DNA reads as TGTGCCATCAGCGGGACAGGGTTTAACACTGAAGCTTTCTTT.

At least ten counts were recorded for this clonotype. The rearrangement uses TRBV4-2 and TRBJ1-1; D ambiguous. The ends were cut back, 2 bases at V and 0 bases at J, with 7 bases in the middle. The CDR3 consists of 14 residues. From germline, CDR1 is LGHNA and CDR2 YNFKEQ. CDR3 sequence: CASSQWLMNTEAFF. In nucleotides, the CDR3 is TGTGCCAGCAGCCAATGGTTGATGAACACTGAAGCTTTCTTT.

V gene TRBV7-9 combines with J gene TRBJ2-3; possibly TRBD1 for D (5 bases). The CDR3 consists of 15 residues. V was pared by 1 base and J by 4 bases, with 12 bases between. Germline V CDR1 and CDR2: SEHNR, FQNEAQ (reference sequence). CDR3 DNA: TGTGCCAGCAGCTTAGGGTCCCAGGGTGCAGATACGCAGTATTTT. Protein: CASSLGSQGADTQYF.

The CDR3 DNA follows: TGCGCCAGCAGCAGGGGGTCCGGGACACAGAACACTGAAGCTTTCTTT. Its protein product is CASSRGSGTQNTEAFF. The chain carries TRBV5-1 and TRBJ1-1; maybe TRBD1 (6 bases). The ends were cut back, 4 bases at V and 1 base at J, with 17 bases in the middle. The CDR3 is 16 residues long. CDR1 is SGHRS and CDR2 is YFSETQ in the germline V gene.

As concerns this clonotype: Its ends do not fully match the called genes, so a read error is possible. The V call is TRBV12-3 or TRBV12-4, the J call TRBJ2-1; weak D call: TRBD1 (5 bases). The CDR3 loop spans 15 amino acids. The CDR3 DNA is TGTGCCAGCAGTTTAAGGGGTACGTCGGACAATGAGCAGTTTTTC. Translated, it gives CASSLRGTSDNEQFF.

The chain recombines TRBV5-1 with TRBJ1-4; no reliable D call. CDR3 length: 14 amino acids. Germline V gene sequence: CDR1 SGHRS, CDR2 YFSETQ. Trimming shortened V by 2 bases and J by 4 bases, and 9 bases separated the two germline ends. The CDR3 loop reads CASSFGHYNEKLFF. The CDR3 DNA reads TGCGCCAGCAGCTTTGGGCACTATAATGAAAAACTGTTTTTT. The full variable domain, in which reference TRBV5-1 and TRBJ1-4 provide the parts outside the CDR3, is KAGVTQTPRYLIKTRGQQVTLSCSPISGHRSVSWYQQTPGQGLQFLFEYFSETQRNKGNFPGRFSGRQFSNSRSEMNVSTLELGDSALYLCASSFGHYNEKLFFGSGTQLSVL.

This clonotype was picked up many times. The V and J genes are TRBV4-2 and TRBJ1-4; TRBD1 is a possible D gene (5 bases). V was pared by 4 bases and J by 6 bases, with 18 bases between. Germline CDR1 LGHNA, CDR2 YNFKEQ. There are 16 residues in the CDR3. CDR3 amino acids: CASSRTSGTQDEKLFF. As DNA, the CDR3 is TGTGCCAGCAGCCGAACTTCCGGGACTCAAGATGAAAAACTGTTTTTT.

This chain uses TRBV13 with TRBJ2-5; TRBD1 matches 8 bases. J was trimmed by 2 bases and V by 8 bases; bases with no gene match: 7. The CDR3 loop spans 14 amino acids. In germline, CDR1 is PRHDT, CDR2 FYEKMQ (reference sequence). The chain's CDR3 is CASRGQGQQETQYF. The CDR3 DNA reads as TGTGCCAGCCGTGGACAGGGCCAACAAGAGACCCAGTACTTC. Combining the CDR3 with reference TRBV13 and TRBJ2-5 gives the whole variable domain AAGVIQSPRHLIKEKRETATLKCYPIPRHDTVYWYQQGPGQDPQFLISFYEKMQSDKGSIPDRFSAQQFSDYHSELNMSSLELGDSALYFCASRGQGQQETQYFGPGTRLLVL.

Ten or more counts support this clonotype. CDR3 DNA: TGTGCCAGTACGTGGCAGAAGAACACCGGGGAGCTGTTTTTT. Translated, it gives CASTWQKNTGELFF. The V gene is TRBV19, the J gene TRBJ2-2; no clear D. Germline values: CDR1 LNHDA, CDR2 SQIVND (reference sequence). This CDR3 spans 14 amino acids. Trimming left V 7 bases short and J 1 base short, with 10 bases between.

This clonotype was observed at least ten times. The chain combines TRBV19 with TRBJ2-7, with D perhaps given as TRBD1 or TRBD2 (6 bases each). The CDR3 length is 13 residues. Germline lookup yields CDR1 LNHDA and CDR2 SQIVND (reference sequence). Trimming removed 5 bases at V and 3 bases at J, with 11 bases between. The CDR3 DNA follows: TGTGCCAGTAGTGCGGGACACTACTACGAGCAGTACTTC. Its translation: CASSAGHYYEQYF.

This clonotype was seen many times. This chain uses TRBV7-2 with TRBJ1-1; 8 positions match TRBD1. CDR1 and CDR2 (germline): SGHTA, FQGNSA. J gave up 2 bases and V 4 bases, and 3 bases lay outside the gene matches. The CDR3 consists of 14 residues. CDR3 DNA sequence: TGTGCCAGCAGCTACGGACAGGGTAACACTGAAGCTTTCTTT. It translates to CASSYGQGNTEAFF. The variable domain in full, completed from reference TRBV7-2 and TRBJ1-1, reads GAGVSQSPSNKVTEKGKDVELRCDPISGHTALYWYRQSLGQGLEFLIYFQGNSAPDKSGLPSDRFSAERTGGSVSTLTIQRTQQEDSAVYLCASSYGQGNTEAFFGQGTRLTVV.

Only a few counts were recorded for this clonotype. The chain has TRBV4-3 and TRBJ1-1; possibly TRBD1 for D (5 bases). Germline V gene sequence: CDR1 LGHNA, CDR2 YSLEER. The CDR3 runs 13 residues. V dropped 3 bases and J dropped 5 bases, with 10 bases sitting between them. CDR3 sequence reads: CASSQLGGTEAFF. The CDR3 DNA sequence: TGCGCCAGCAGCCAGCTCGGGGGTACTGAAGCTTTCTTT.

This clonotype was counted at least ten times. The genes are TRBV24-1 and TRBJ2-1, with D perhaps TRBD1 (5 bases). Germline loops: CDR1 KGHDR, CDR2 SFDVKD. This CDR3 has 14 amino acids. Trimming left V 2 bases short and J 5 bases short, with 9 bases between. CDR3 coding DNA: TGTGCCACCAGTGATTCCACGACAGACAATGAGCAGTTCTTC. Its translation is CATSDSTTDNEQFF.

This clonotype has just a few counts. V gene TRBV11-2 combines with J gene TRBJ1-6; no definite D call. The CDR3 has 13 amino acids. Germline loops: CDR1 SGHAT, CDR2 FQNNGV. The V gene lost 0 bases and the J gene lost 8 bases, with 5 bases spanning the gap. CDR3: CASSLDGYSPLHF. In DNA, the CDR3 is TGTGCCAGCAGCTTAGATGGGTATTCACCCCTCCACTTT.